This T cell receptor (beta chain) was obtained from a study of blood T cells in healthy people across ages. Study results and limitations: Higher diversity and more naive CD4+ cells were features of long-lived donors, compared to aged donors.

A second PCR, run for about 7 to 12 cycles, used a sample-barcoded 5' primer plus a J-beta primer mix. TCRdb passed the 5' RACE reads through MiXCR, listing each CDR3 protein once. This repertoire shows about 1.8 million distinct CDR3 sequences, approximately 50% found once; its top ten account for less than 2.5%. Isolating PBMCs gave at least 6 million of these cells per sample. Trimming stripped 7 bases from V and 13 bases from J, with 13 bases between. Germline V gives CDR1 KGHDR, CDR2 SFDVKD. The CDR3 is 11 amino acids. This clonotype has only one observation. The antigen is unknown. The TCR originated in a middle-aged woman in good health. This chain links TRBV24-1 with TRBJ2-1; D may correspond to TRBD1 or TRBD2 (5 bases each). Sequencing was done on a sample of blood. CDR3 coding DNA: TGTGCCACCAGCCTAGGGGAGACCCAGTTCTTC. This codes for CATSLGETQFF.